The 16 T cell receptor beta chains given below trace back to one sample, sequenced in a study of control samples from healthy donors and cancer patients. Using immunoSEQ multiplex PCR, the repertoire was profiled, and TCRdb retains in-frame clones only, with some absent. The sample spans approximately 190,000 clones; the ten largest clones claim roughly 2%. What was sequenced was blood. The receptors originated from a woman aged 25-40 years in good health.

This chain uses TRBV6-5 with TRBJ2-2; the match to TRBD1 covers 11 bases. This CDR3 comprises 13 residues. J gave up 7 bases and V 9 bases, and 4 bases lay outside the gene matches. The germline V gene encodes CDR1 MNHEY and CDR2 SVGAGI. The CDR3 spells CASGTGGFGELFF. In DNA form, the CDR3 reads TGTGCCAGTGGGACAGGGGGGTTCGGGGAGCTGTTTTTT.

V usage is TRBV7-2 and J usage is TRBJ1-1, with D tentatively TRBD1 (5 bases). Trimming removed 2 bases at V and 1 base at J, with 11 bases between. CDR3 size: 15 residues. The V gene's germline CDR1 is SGHTA and CDR2 FQGNSA. The DNA for the CDR3 is TGTGCCAGCAGCTTACGAATTGGACAGAACACTGAAGCTTTCTTT. Its translation: CASSLRIGQNTEAFF.

The DNA of the CDR3 is TGCAGCGTTGAAGATCCTTTCAGGGGGGAGACCCAGTACTTC. It translates to CSVEDPFRGETQYF. The chain is built from TRBV29-1 and TRBJ2-5; 7 nucleotides line up with TRBD1. Germline V gene sequence: CDR1 SQVTM, CDR2 ANQGSEA. The CDR3 is made up of 14 amino acids. Losses at the gene ends were 0 bases for V and 5 bases for J; bases not matched to a gene: 6. The entire variable domain, with the rest obtained from reference TRBV29-1 and TRBJ2-5, is as follows: SAVISQKPSRDICQRGTSLTIQCQVDSQVTMMFWYRQQPGQSLTLIATANQGSEATYESGFVIDKFPISRPNLTFSTLTVSNMSPEDSSIYLCSVEDPFRGETQYFGPGTRLLVL.

V is TRBV23-1 and J is TRBJ1-6; TRBD1 aligns across 8 bases. TRBV23-1 belongs to the ORF category, with a function that is uncertain. V shed 6 bases, J shed 8 bases, and the junction held 0 bases outside the gene matches. The CDR3 length is 12 residues. This CDR3 reads CASRTGDSPLHF. The CDR3 DNA is TGCGCCAGCAGGACAGGGGATTCACCCCTCCACTTT.

CDR3 coding DNA: TGCGCCAGCAGCCCGGGGACCGGGGGGTCTTACAATGAGCAGTTCTTC. As protein: CASSPGTGGSYNEQFF. The genes are TRBV5-1 and TRBJ2-1; TRBD2 matches 7 bases. With V trimmed by 4 bases and J by 4 bases, 11 bases remained unmatched. The length of the CDR3 is 16 residues. The germline V gene has CDR1 SGHRS and CDR2 YFSETQ.

This chain uses TRBV11-2 with TRBJ1-2; 9 bases fit TRBD1. This CDR3 is built from 13 residues. V dropped 5 bases and J dropped 7; count of bases not matched to a gene: 5. Looked up from germline, CDR1 is SGHAT and CDR2 is FQNNGV. CDR3 nucleotide sequence: TGTGCCAGCAGCGGTCGACAGGGGGGTGGCTACACCTTC. Translation gives CASSGRQGGGYTF.

The chain is built from TRBV4-2 and TRBJ1-1, with D hard to call. Trimming pared 0 bases from V and 5 bases from J, leaving 13 bases between. The germline gives CDR1 LGHNA, CDR2 YNFKEQ. The CDR3 has 15 residues. DNA for the CDR3: TGTGCCAGCAGCCAAGATAAGTCAGTACAAACTGAAGCTTTCTTT. This sequence encodes CASSQDKSVQTEAFF.

This chain links TRBV5-8 with TRBJ2-7; D gene uncertain. CDR3 length: 15 amino acids. Looked up from germline, CDR1 is SGHTS and CDR2 is YDEGEE. The ends were cut back, 0 bases at V and 3 bases at J, with 13 bases in the middle. The CDR3 DNA reads as TGTGCCAGCAGCTTGGCGCCAGCGCAGCTCTACGAGCAGTACTTC. It yields the protein CASSLAPAQLYEQYF.

The rearrangement joins TRBV20-1 to TRBJ1-1; D remains ambiguous. Trimming removed 3 bases from V and 1 base from J, with 12 bases in between. Germline CDR1 DFQATT, CDR2 SNEGSKA (reference sequence). CDR3 length: 14 amino acids. The CDR3 is CSASARRSNTEAFF. CDR3 sequence (DNA): TGCAGTGCTAGTGCCAGGCGCTCGAACACTGAAGCTTTCTTT.

The chain links TRBV4-1 to TRBJ1-1, with 11 bases matching TRBD1. The germline CDR1 and CDR2 sequences are MGHRA and YSYEKL. V gave up 4 bases and J gave up 2 bases; unmatched junction bases: 3. The CDR3 covers 15 residues. This CDR3 reads CASSLGQGANTEAFF. The CDR3 DNA reads as TGCGCCAGCAGCCTCGGACAGGGGGCAAACACTGAAGCTTTCTTT.

This sequence joins TRBV29-1 and TRBJ1-6; D is perhaps TRBD1 (5 bases). Trimming pared 6 bases from V and 10 bases from J, leaving 19 bases between. Germline V gives CDR1 SQVTM, CDR2 ANQGSEA. The CDR3 is made up of 14 amino acids. The CDR3 DNA follows: TGCAGCGTACAACCTCAGGGTGTTGGGTCACCCCTCCACTTT. Translating it yields CSVQPQGVGSPLHF.

The chain is built from TRBV5-8 and TRBJ1-4; D is undetermined. The germline V gene has CDR1 SGHTS and CDR2 YDEGEE. Trimming took off 2 bases at V and 2 bases at J, with 19 bases between the two ends. CDR3 length: 18 residues. CDR3 sequence: CASSLNPGVRATNEKLFF. CDR3 nucleotide sequence: TGTGCCAGCAGCTTAAACCCCGGGGTTCGTGCCACTAATGAAAAACTGTTTTTT.

This sequence joins TRBV5-8 and TRBJ1-4, with D uncertain. Trimming took off 1 base at V and 4 bases at J, with 8 bases between the two ends. Germline loops: CDR1 SGHTS, CDR2 YDEGEE. The CDR3 sequence is 14 residues long. The CDR3 loop reads CASSLRRFNEKLFF. The CDR3 nucleotides are TGTGCCAGCAGCTTGAGACGGTTTAATGAAAAACTGTTTTTT.

This chain links TRBV28 with TRBJ1-2, with D possibly TRBD1 on 5 matching bases. Trimming stripped 3 bases from V and 4 bases from J, with 12 bases between. Per the germline V gene, CDR1 is MDHEN and CDR2 is SYDVKM. The CDR3 has 14 residues. The CDR3 spells CASSFSGGAYGYTF. The CDR3 DNA sequence: TGTGCCAGCAGTTTTTCCGGCGGGGCCTATGGCTACACCTTC.

J is TRBJ2-7 and V is TRBV5-1; the D gene is possibly TRBD2 (5 bases). Germline values: CDR1 SGHRS, CDR2 YFSETQ. The CDR3 contains 14 residues. V lost 0 bases and J lost 0, with 7 bases in between. CDR3 protein: CASSLGEPSYEQYF. DNA of the CDR3: TGCGCCAGCAGCTTGGGGGAGCCCTCCTACGAGCAGTACTTC.

The V call is TRBV18, the J call TRBJ1-1; TRBD1 is a possible D gene (5 bases). V lost 5 bases to trimming and J lost 3 bases, with 13 bases between them. Germline CDR1 is KGHSH and CDR2 is LQKENI. This CDR3 region has 14 residues. In DNA form, the CDR3 reads TGTGCCAGCTCATTGGGGGGACGAGACACTGAAGCTTTCTTT. Protein sequence: CASSLGGRDTEAFF.